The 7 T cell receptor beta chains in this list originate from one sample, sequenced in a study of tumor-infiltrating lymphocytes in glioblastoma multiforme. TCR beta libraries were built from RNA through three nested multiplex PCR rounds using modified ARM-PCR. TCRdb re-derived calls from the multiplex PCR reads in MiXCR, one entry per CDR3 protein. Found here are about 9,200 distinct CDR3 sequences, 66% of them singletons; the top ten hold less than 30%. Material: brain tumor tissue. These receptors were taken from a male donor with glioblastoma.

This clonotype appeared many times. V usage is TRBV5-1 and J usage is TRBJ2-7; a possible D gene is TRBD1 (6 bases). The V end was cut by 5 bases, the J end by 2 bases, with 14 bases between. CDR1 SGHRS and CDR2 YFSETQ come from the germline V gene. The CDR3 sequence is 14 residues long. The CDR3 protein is CASRFAGDPYEQYF. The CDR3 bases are TGCGCCAGCAGATTCGCAGGGGACCCCTACGAGCAGTACTTC.

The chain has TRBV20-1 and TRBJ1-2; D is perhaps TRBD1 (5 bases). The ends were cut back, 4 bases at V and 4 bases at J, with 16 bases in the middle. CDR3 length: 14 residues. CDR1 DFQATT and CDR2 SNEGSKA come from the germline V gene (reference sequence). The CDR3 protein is CSAMLGVPRYGYTF. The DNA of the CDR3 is TGCAGTGCTATGTTGGGGGTTCCACGCTATGGCTACACCTTC.

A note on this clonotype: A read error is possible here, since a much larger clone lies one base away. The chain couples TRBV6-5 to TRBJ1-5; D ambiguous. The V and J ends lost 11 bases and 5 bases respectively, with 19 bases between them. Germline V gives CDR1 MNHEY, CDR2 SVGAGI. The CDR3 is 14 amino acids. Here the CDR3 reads CAGNYISVDQPQHF. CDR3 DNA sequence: TGTGCCGGCAATTACATCAGCGTCGATCAGCCCCAGCATTTT.

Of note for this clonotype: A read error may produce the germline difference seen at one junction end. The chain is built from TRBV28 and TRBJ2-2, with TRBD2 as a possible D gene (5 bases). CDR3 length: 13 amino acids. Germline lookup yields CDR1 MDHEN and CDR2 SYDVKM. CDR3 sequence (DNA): TGTGCCAGCAGTTTGAGGGTGGTCGGGAAGCTGTTTTTT. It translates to CASSLRVVGKLFF. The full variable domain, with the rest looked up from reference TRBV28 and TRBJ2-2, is DVKVTQSSRYLVKRTGEKVFLECVQDMDHENMFWYRQDPGLGLRLIYFSYDVKMKEKGDIPEGYSVSREKKERFSLILESASTNQTSMYLCASSLRVVGKLFFGEGSRLTVL.

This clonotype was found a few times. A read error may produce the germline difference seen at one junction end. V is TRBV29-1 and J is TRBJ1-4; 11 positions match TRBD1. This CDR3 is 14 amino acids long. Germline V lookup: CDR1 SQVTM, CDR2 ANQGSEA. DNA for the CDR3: TGCAGCGATGGGACAGGGGGGACTAATGAAGAACTGTTTTTT. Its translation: CSDGTGGTNEELFF. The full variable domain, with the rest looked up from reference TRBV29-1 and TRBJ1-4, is SAVISQKPSRDICQRGTSLTIQCQVDSQVTMMFWYRQQPGQSLTLIATANQGSEATYESGFVIDKFPISRPNLTFSTLTVSNMSPEDSSIYLCSDGTGGTNEELFFGSGTQLSVL.

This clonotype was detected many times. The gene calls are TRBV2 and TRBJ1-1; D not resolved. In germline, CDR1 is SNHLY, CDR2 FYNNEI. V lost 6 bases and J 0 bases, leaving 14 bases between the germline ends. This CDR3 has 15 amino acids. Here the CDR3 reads CASSERALMNTEAFF. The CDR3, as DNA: TGTGCCAGCAGCGAACGGGCACTGATGAACACTGAAGCTTTCTTT.

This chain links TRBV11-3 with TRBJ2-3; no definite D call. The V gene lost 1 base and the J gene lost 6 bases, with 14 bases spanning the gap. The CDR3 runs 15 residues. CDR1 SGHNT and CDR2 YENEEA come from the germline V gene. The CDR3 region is CASSLVAASVDTQYF. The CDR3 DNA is TGTGCCAGCAGCTTAGTCGCGGCGAGCGTCGATACGCAGTATTTT.